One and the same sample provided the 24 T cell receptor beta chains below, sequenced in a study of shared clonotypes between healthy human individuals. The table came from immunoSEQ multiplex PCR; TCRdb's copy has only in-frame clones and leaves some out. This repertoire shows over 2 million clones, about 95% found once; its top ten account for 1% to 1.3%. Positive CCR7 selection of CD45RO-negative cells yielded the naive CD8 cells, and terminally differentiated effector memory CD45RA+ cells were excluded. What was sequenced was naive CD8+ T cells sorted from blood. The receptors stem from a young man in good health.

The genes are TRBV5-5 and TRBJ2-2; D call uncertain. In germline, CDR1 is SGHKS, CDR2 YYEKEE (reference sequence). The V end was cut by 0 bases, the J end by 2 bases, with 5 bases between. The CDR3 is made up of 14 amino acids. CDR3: CASSLEGNTGELFF. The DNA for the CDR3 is TGTGCCAGCAGCTTGGAGGGTAACACCGGGGAGCTGTTTTTT.

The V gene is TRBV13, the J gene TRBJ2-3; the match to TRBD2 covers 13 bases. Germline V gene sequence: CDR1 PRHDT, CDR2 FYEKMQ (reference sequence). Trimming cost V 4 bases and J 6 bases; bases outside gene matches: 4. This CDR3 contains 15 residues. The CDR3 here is CASSSTSGRADTQYF. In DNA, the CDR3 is TGTGCCAGCAGCTCCACTAGCGGGAGGGCGGATACGCAGTATTTT.

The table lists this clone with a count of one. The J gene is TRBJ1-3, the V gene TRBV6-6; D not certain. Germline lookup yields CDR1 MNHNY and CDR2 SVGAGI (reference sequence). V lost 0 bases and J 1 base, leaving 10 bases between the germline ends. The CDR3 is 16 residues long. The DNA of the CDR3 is TGTGCCAGCAGTTACTCGACCCCAGAGTCTGGAAACACCATATATTTT. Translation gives CASSYSTPESGNTIYF.

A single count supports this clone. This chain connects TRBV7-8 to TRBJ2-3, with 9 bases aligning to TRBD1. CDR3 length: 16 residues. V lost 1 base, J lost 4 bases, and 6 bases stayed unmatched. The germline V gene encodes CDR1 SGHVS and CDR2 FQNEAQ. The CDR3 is CASSLGPGQGPDTQYF. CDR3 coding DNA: TGTGCCAGCAGCTTAGGTCCGGGACAGGGCCCAGATACGCAGTATTTT.

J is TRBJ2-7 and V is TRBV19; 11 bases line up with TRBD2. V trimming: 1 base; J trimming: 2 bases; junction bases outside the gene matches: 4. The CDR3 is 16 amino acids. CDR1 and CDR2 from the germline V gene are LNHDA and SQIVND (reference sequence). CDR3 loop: CASSIGPSGGTYEQYF. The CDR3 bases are TGTGCCAGTAGTATAGGCCCTAGCGGGGGGACCTACGAGCAGTACTTC. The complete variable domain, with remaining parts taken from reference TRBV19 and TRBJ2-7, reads DGGITQSPKYLFRKEGQNVTLSCEQNLNHDAMYWYRQDPGQGLRLIYYSQIVNDFQKGDIAEGYSVSREKKESFPLTVTSAQKNPTAFYLCASSIGPSGGTYEQYFGPGTRLTVT.

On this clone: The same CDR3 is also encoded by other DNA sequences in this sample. CDR3 nucleotide sequence: TGCGCCAGCAGCCAAGGAGACAGTACCTACGAGCAGTACTTC. Its translation is CASSQGDSTYEQYF. The chain is built from TRBV4-1 and TRBJ2-7; a possible D gene is TRBD1 (5 bases). Germline V gene data show CDR1 as MGHRA and CDR2 as YSYEKL. V was shortened by 1 base and J by 2 bases, with 9 bases between the two germline ends. CDR3 length equals 14 residues.

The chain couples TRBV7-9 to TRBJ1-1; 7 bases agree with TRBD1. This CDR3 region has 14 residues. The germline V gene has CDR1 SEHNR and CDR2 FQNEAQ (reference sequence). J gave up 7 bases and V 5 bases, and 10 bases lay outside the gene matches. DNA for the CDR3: TGTGCCAGCAGCCCAGGGGGAGCAAGCTATGAAGCTTTCTTT. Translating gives CASSPGGASYEAFF.

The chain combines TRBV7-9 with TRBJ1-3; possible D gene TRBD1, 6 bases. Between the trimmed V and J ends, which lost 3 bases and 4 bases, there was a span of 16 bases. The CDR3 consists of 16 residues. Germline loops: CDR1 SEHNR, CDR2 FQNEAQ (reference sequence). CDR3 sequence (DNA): TGTGCCAGCAGCTTTTACAGGGTGGGCTCCGGAAACACCATATATTTT. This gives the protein CASSFYRVGSGNTIYF.

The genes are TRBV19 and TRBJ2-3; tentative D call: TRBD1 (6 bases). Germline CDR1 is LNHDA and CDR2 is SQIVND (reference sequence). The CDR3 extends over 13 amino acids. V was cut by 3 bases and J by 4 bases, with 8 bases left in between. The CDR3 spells CASSMYRADTQYF. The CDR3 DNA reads TGTGCCAGTAGTATGTACAGGGCAGATACGCAGTATTTT.

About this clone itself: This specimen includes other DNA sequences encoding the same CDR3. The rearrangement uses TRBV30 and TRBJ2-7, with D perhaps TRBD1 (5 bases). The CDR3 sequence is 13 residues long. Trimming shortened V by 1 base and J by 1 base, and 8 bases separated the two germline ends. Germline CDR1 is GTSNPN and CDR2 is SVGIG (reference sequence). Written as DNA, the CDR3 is TGTGCCTGGAGTGAGGGGTCGTCCTACGAGCAGTACTTC. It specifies CAWSEGSSYEQYF. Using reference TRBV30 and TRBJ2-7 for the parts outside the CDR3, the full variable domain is SQTIHQWPATLVQPVGSPLSLECTVEGTSNPNLYWYRQAAGRGLQLLFYSVGIGQISSEVPQNLSASRPQDRQFILSSKKLLLSDSGFYLCAWSEGSSYEQYFGPGTRLTVT.

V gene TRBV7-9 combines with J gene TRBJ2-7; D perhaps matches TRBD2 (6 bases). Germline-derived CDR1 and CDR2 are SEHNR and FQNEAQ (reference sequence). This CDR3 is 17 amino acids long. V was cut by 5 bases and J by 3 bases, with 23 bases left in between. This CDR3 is CASSPPVWRAKVYEQYF. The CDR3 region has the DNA TGTGCCAGCAGCCCACCGGTTTGGAGGGCCAAGGTCTACGAGCAGTACTTC.

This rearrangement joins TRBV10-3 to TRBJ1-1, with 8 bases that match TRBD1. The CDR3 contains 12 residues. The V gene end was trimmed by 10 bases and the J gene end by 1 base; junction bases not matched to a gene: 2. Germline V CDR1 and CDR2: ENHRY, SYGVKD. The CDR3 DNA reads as TGTGCCACTGGACAGGGGAACACTGAAGCTTTCTTT. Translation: CATGQGNTEAFF.

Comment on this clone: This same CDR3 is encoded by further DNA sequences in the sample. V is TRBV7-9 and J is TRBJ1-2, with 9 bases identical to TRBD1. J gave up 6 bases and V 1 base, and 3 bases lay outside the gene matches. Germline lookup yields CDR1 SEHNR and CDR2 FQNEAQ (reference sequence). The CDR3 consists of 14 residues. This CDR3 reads CASSLGTGADGYTF. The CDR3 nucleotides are TGTGCCAGCAGCTTAGGGACAGGGGCAGATGGCTACACCTTC.

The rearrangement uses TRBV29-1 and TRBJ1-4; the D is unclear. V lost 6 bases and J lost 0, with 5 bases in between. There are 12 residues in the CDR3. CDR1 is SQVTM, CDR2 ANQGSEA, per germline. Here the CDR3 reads CSVTTTNEKLFF. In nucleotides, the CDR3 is TGCAGCGTGACCACAACTAATGAAAAACTGTTTTTT.

The CDR3 nucleotides are TGCGCCAGCAGCCATGAGCGGACACGGGCAGATACGCAGTATTTT. Translated, it gives CASSHERTRADTQYF. The chain uses TRBV4-1 and TRBJ2-3, with D possibly called TRBD1 or TRBD2 (5 bases each). The CDR3 contains 15 residues. V lost 3 bases to trimming and J lost 4 bases, with 14 bases between them. CDR1 and CDR2 from the germline V gene are MGHRA and YSYEKL.

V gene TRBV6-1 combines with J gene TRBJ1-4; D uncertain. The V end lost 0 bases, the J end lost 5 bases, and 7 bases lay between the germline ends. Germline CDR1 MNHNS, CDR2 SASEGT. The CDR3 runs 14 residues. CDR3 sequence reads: CASSEASPNEKLFF. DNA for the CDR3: TGTGCCAGCAGTGAAGCATCACCCAATGAAAAACTGTTTTTT.

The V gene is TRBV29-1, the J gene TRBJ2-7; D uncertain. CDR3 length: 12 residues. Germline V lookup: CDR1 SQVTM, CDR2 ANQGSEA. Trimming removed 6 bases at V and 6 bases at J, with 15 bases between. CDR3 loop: CSVIDIMIEQYF. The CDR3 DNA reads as TGCAGCGTGATAGATATAATGATCGAGCAGTACTTC.

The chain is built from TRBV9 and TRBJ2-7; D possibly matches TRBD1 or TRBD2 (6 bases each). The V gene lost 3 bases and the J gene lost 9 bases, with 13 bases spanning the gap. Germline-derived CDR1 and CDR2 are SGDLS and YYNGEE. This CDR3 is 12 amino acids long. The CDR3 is CASSGLGGGQYF. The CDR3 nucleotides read TGTGCCAGCAGCGGATTAGGGGGAGGGCAGTACTTC.

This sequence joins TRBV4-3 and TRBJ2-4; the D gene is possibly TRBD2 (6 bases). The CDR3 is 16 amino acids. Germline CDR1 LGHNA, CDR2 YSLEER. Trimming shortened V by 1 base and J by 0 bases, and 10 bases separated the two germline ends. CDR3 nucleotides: TGCGCCAGCAGCCAAGGAACGGGGGTAGCCAAAAACATTCAGTACTTC. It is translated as CASSQGTGVAKNIQYF.

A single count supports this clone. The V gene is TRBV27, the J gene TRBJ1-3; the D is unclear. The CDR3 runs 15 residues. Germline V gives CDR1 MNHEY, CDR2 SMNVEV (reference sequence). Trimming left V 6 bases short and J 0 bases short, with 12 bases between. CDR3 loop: CASRGSQSSGNTIYF. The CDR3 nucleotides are TGTGCCAGCAGGGGGAGCCAGAGCTCTGGAAACACCATATATTTT.

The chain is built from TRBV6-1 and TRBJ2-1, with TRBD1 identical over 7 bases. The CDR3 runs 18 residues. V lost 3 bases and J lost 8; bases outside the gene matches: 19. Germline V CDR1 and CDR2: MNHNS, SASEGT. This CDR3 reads CASSDRDRTILLQDEQFF. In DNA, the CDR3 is TGTGCCAGCAGTGACCGGGACAGAACAATACTCCTACAAGATGAGCAGTTCTTC.

This CDR3 reads CASSYFETGGEQYF. For the CDR3, the DNA is TGTGCCAGCAGTTACTTCGAGACAGGGGGCGAGCAGTACTTC. The chain carries TRBV6-5 and TRBJ2-7; 9 bases match TRBD1. The CDR3 covers 14 residues. Germline loops: CDR1 MNHEY, CDR2 SVGAGI. After removal of 1 base from V and 6 bases from J, the junction contained 4 bases not matched to a gene.

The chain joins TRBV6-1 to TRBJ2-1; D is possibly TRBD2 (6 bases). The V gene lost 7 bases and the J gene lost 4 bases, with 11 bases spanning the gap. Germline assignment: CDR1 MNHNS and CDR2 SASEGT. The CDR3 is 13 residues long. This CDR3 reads CASTLDYYNEQFF. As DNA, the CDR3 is TGTGCCAGCACTTTGGACTATTACAATGAGCAGTTCTTC.

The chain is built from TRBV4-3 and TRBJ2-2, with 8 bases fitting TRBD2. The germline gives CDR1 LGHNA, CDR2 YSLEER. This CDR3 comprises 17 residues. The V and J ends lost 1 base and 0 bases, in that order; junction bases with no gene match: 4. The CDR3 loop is CASSQGIAGPNTGELFF. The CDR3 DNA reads TGCGCCAGCAGCCAAGGGATAGCGGGGCCGAACACCGGGGAGCTGTTTTTT.